In its sample, the clone carrying this TCR beta chain was seen a few times. These data belong to a study of T-cell memory formation after mild COVID-19. Germline V gives CDR1 SGHVS, CDR2 FQNEAQ. The CDR3 totals 12 residues. The V and J ends lost 1 base and 8 bases respectively, with 5 bases between them. TCRdb independently ran MiXCR on the 5' RACE reads; one entry per CDR3 protein. The sample has some 290,000 distinct CDR3 sequences; 15% to 20% are singletons. Specimen: PBMCs or a T cell subset sorted from them (not recorded which). This chain joins TRBV7-8 and TRBJ1-4; D ambiguous. This TCR was recovered from a man between 18 and 35 years old who had mild COVID-19 (a few samples of this study predate the infection). Cell type and time point are not known. Written as DNA, the CDR3 is TGTGCCAGCAGCTTAGAAAGGGAAAAACTGTTTTTT. It specifies CASSLEREKLFF.